Given below is one T cell receptor beta chain in context. The data were obtained in a study of blood T cell repertoires in COVID-19. Study-level information: Acute and convalescent COVID-19 samples came from the United States, Italy and Spain. Nucleic acid was either cDNA or gDNA, and it came from T cells, B-cell-depleted T cells, or PBMCs.

In germline, CDR1 is MNHEY, CDR2 SVGAGI. Trimming took 6 bases from V and 6 from J; bases not matched to a gene: 12. The CDR3 is made up of 15 amino acids. In the source study's methods: Amplification of reference gene primers was used by the study to estimate nucleated cell counts. Using immunoSEQ multiplex PCR, the repertoire was profiled, and TCRdb retains in-frame clones only, with some absent. That table gives V, J and clone size, and the DNA gave D and trimming. There are approximately 90,000 clones in the sample; roughly nine tenths occur only once, and roughly 9% lies in the top ten. The chain carries TRBV6-5 and TRBJ1-1, with 8 bases matching TRBD1. The receptor was isolated from a man aged 50-59 years with acute or convalescent COVID-19. The specimen sequenced was peripheral blood. The CDR3 sequence is CASRDPGGSGAEAFF. In nucleotides, the CDR3 is TGTGCCAGCAGAGACCCAGGGGGCTCCGGGGCTGAAGCTTTCTTT.